What follows are 13 T cell receptor beta chains derived from one specimen sequenced in a study of blood T cell repertoires in COVID-19 (dated by TCRdb to between 2020 and 2021). Library preparation used the immunoSEQ multiplex PCR assay. The immuneACCESS repertoire file appears here via TCRdb, limited to in-frame rearrangements. These files lack a portion of the clones; in checked studies, under half of the deficit traces to unresolved V genes, and the cause of the others is not known. The sample table holds 250,000 to 350,000 clones, of which about 90% were seen once. The ten largest account for approximately 5% of the sample. The sequencing input was PBMCs or T cells enriched from blood (not recorded which). The source is a woman in her twenties or thirties who had recovered from COVID-19.

V usage is TRBV6-5 and J usage is TRBJ1-4; 7 bases fit TRBD1. After removal of 6 bases from V and 3 bases from J, the junction contained 4 bases not matched to a gene. Germline V gene sequence: CDR1 MNHEY, CDR2 SVGAGI. The CDR3 is made up of 14 amino acids. DNA for the CDR3: TGTGCCAGCAGCCGGGGACAGCCTAATGAAAAACTGTTTTTT. The encoded protein is CASSRGQPNEKLFF.

The rearrangement uses TRBV27 and TRBJ1-5; 7 nucleotides line up with TRBD1. The CDR3 has 14 amino acids. The V gene's germline CDR1 is MNHEY and CDR2 SMNVEV (reference sequence). The V and J ends lost 7 bases and 4 bases, in that order; junction bases with no gene match: 7. CDR3 DNA sequence: TGTGCCAGCAAGGGGGCTGGAGGGAATCAGCCCCAGCATTTT. Residues: CASKGAGGNQPQHF.

In nucleotides, the CDR3 is TGTGCCAGCAGTTTATCTCGGGGTCGGATAGGCTATTCACCCCTCCACTTT. It encodes CASSLSRGRIGYSPLHF. The chain uses TRBV27 and TRBJ1-6; the D is unclear. The CDR3 extends over 17 amino acids. Trimming removed 0 bases at V and 8 bases at J, with 17 bases between. Germline V lookup: CDR1 MNHEY, CDR2 SMNVEV (reference sequence).

The genes are TRBV5-1 and TRBJ1-1; 10 bases line up with TRBD1. The CDR3 is made up of 16 amino acids. In germline, CDR1 is SGHRS, CDR2 YFSETQ. V gave up 4 bases and J gave up 4 bases; unmatched junction bases: 10. CDR3 sequence reads: CASSPGTGAGGTEAFF. As DNA, the CDR3 is TGCGCCAGCAGCCCCGGGACAGGGGCGGGAGGCACTGAAGCTTTCTTT.

V is TRBV3-1 (or the pseudogene TRBV3-2) and J is TRBJ2-1; 8 bases match TRBD1. The J segment lost 8 bases and the V segment lost 0 bases, leaving 12 bases of the junction unmatched. The CDR3 consists of 17 residues. CDR1 is LGHDT and CDR2 is YNNKEL in the germline V gene (reference sequence). CDR3 DNA sequence: TGTGCCAGCAGCCAAGATGACTGGGACAGGCGTACGGATGAGCAGTTCTTC. Its protein is CASSQDDWDRRTDEQFF.

J is TRBJ2-5 and V is TRBV5-1; 12 nucleotides match TRBD1. Germline V gene sequence: CDR1 SGHRS, CDR2 YFSETQ. The CDR3 contains 16 residues. V lost 4 bases to trimming and J lost 6 bases; unmatched junction nucleotides: 10. The DNA of the CDR3 is TGCGCCAGCAGCATGGGGGGACAGGGGGCCGGGCAGACCCAGTACTTC. It specifies CASSMGGQGAGQTQYF.

The chain joins TRBV7-3 to TRBJ2-1; the D is unclear. The V end was cut by 1 base, the J end by 5 bases, with 6 bases between. Germline lookup yields CDR1 SGHTA and CDR2 FQGTGA. The CDR3 has 13 residues. CDR3 in amino acids: CASSLRGDNEQFF. The CDR3, as DNA: TGTGCCAGCAGCTTAAGAGGAGACAATGAGCAGTTCTTC.

The CDR3 loop reads CASSLGAPGQTNSPLHF. CDR3 in DNA: TGTGCCAGCAGCTTAGGCGCTCCGGGACAGACGAATTCACCCCTCCACTTT. The rearrangement uses TRBV7-2 and TRBJ1-6, with TRBD1 identical over 7 bases. The CDR3 runs to 17 residues. V lost 1 base to trimming and J lost 7 bases; unmatched junction nucleotides: 10. CDR1 is SGHTA and CDR2 is FQGNSA in the germline V gene.

This clone showed up just once. This sequence joins TRBV4-1 and TRBJ1-4; 7 positions agree with TRBD1. CDR1 MGHRA and CDR2 YSYEKL come from the germline V gene. The J segment lost 1 base and the V segment lost 1 base, leaving 0 bases of the junction unmatched. The CDR3 spans 15 residues. CDR3 region: CASSQGTGTNEKLFF. Here the CDR3 DNA reads TGCGCCAGCAGCCAAGGGACAGGAACTAATGAAAAACTGTTTTTT.

This chain's CDR3 is CASSSPRAGANTGELFF. DNA of the CDR3: TGTGCCAGTAGTAGTCCCCGAGCGGGGGCTAACACCGGGGAGCTGTTTTTT. The chain links TRBV19 to TRBJ2-2, with 8 bases identical to TRBD2. The CDR3 sequence is 17 residues long. Per the germline V gene, CDR1 is LNHDA and CDR2 is SQIVND (reference sequence). The junction had 9 bases not matched to a gene; V was cut back by 4 bases and J by 2 bases.

V is TRBV30 and J is TRBJ1-3; the D gene is possibly TRBD1 (5 bases). The germline gives CDR1 GTSNPN, CDR2 SVGIG (reference sequence). CDR3 length: 18 amino acids. Deletions cut 3 bases from V and 0 bases from J, with 21 bases between. The CDR3 nucleotides are TGTGCCTGGAGACCGACCGGGGGGGGGTTAAGCTCTGGAAACACCATATATTTT. It codes for CAWRPTGGGLSSGNTIYF.

The V gene is TRBV3-1 (or the pseudogene TRBV3-2), the J gene TRBJ2-3; 11 bases are a match to TRBD2. The trim removed 0 bases at V and 4 bases at J, leaving 12 bases unmatched. This CDR3 contains 19 residues. Germline V gene lookup returns CDR1 LGHDT and CDR2 YNNKEL (reference sequence). The CDR3 here is CASSQEGIAGGPGADTQYF. Here the CDR3 DNA reads TGTGCCAGCAGCCAAGAGGGGATAGCGGGGGGGCCTGGCGCAGATACGCAGTATTTT.

This clone occurred once. The V call is TRBV12-5, the J call TRBJ1-5; a possible D gene is TRBD1 (6 bases). The germline gives CDR1 LGHNT, CDR2 FRNRAP. The CDR3 has 14 residues. The germline V and J ends were trimmed by 5 bases and 6 bases, with 14 bases remaining between them. CDR3: CASGPGQFGQPQHF. Written as DNA, the CDR3 is TGTGCTAGTGGTCCCGGACAGTTCGGTCAGCCCCAGCATTTT.